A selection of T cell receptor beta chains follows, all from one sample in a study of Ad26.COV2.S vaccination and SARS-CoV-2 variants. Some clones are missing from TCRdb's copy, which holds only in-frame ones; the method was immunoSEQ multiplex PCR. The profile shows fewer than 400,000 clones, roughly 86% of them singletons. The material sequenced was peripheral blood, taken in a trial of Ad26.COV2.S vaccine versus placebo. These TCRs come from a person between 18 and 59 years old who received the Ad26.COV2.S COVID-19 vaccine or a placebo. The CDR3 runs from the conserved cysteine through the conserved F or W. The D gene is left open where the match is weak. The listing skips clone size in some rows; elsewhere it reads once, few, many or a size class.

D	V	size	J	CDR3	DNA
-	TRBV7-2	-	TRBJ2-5	CASRSNRVKEETQYF	TGTGCCAGCAGGTCCAACAGGGTTAAGGAAGAGACCCAGTACTTC
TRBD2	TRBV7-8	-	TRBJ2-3	CASSFGPTSGGVDTQYF	TGTGCCAGCAGCTTTGGACCTACTAGCGGGGGAGTTGATACGCAGTATTTT
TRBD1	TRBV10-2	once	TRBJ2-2	CASTKQGGTGELFF	TGCGCCAGCACTAAACAGGGGGGCACCGGGGAGCTGTTTTTT
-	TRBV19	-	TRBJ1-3	CASTGGYSGNTIYF	TGTGCCAGTACTGGGGGATACTCTGGAAACACCATATATTTT
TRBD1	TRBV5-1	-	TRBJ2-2	CASNPQGAHGELFF	TGCGCCAGCAACCCTCAGGGGGCGCACGGGGAGCTGTTTTTT
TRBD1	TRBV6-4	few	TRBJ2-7	CASNMGQDYEQYF	TGTGCCAGCAACATGGGACAGGATTACGAGCAGTACTTC
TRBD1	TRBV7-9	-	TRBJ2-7	CASSPGQGGNYEQYF	TGTGCCAGCAGCCCGGGACAGGGGGGGAACTACGAGCAGTACTTC
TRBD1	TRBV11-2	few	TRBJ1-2	CASSQYDRGGYGYTF	TGTGCCAGCAGCCAATACGACAGGGGTGGCTATGGCTACACCTTC
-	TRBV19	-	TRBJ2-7	CASSKSRQIVGGEQYF	TGTGCCAGTAGTAAATCCAGACAGATCGTCGGGGGCGAGCAGTACTTC
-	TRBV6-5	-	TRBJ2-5	CASSYRRAGWSGTQYF	TGTGCCAGCAGTTACCGAAGGGCTGGCTGGAGCGGGACCCAGTACTTC
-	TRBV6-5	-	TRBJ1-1	CASNRDTNTEAFF	TGTGCCAGCAACCGGGACACTAACACTGAAGCTTTCTTT
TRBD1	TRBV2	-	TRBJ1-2	CASRDRGLPYGYTF	TGTGCCAGCAGGGACAGGGGGCTGCCTTATGGCTACACCTTC
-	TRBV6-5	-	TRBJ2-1	CASKEFSYNEQFF	TGTGCCAGCAAGGAGTTCTCCTACAATGAGCAGTTCTTC
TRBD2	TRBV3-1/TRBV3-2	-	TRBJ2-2	CASSPLTSGGRAGELFF	TGTGCCAGCAGCCCGTTAACTAGCGGGGGGAGAGCCGGGGAGCTGTTTTTT
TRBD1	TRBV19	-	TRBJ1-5	CASSGQGAPSNQPQHF	TGTGCCAGTAGTGGACAGGGGGCGCCTAGCAATCAGCCCCAGCATTTT
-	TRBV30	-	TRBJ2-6	CAGDPSGANVLTF	TGCGCCGGGGACCCTTCTGGGGCCAACGTCCTGACTTTC
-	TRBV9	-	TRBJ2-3	CASSASAADTQYF	TGTGCCAGCAGCGCCTCGGCGGCAGATACGCAGTATTTT
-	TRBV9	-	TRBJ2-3	CASSVGGGPSRTDTQYF	TGTGCCAGCAGCGTAGGAGGGGGGCCGTCCCGCACAGATACGCAGTATTTT
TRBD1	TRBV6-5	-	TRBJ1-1	CASRGQGASTEAFF	TGTGCCAGCAGAGGACAGGGGGCAAGCACTGAAGCTTTCTTT
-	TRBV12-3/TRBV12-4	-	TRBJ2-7	CASRHRSYEQYF	TGTGCCAGCAGACACCGCTCCTACGAGCAGTACTTC
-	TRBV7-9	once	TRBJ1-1	CASSPPSRADMNTEAFF	TGTGCCAGCAGCCCACCCTCTAGGGCGGACATGAACACTGAAGCTTTCTTT
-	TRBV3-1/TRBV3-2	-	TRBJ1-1	CASSSSEGLTEAFF	TGTGCCAGCAGCTCATCTGAGGGGTTGACTGAAGCTTTCTTT
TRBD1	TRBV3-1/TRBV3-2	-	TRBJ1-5	CASSQDTGGQPQHF	TGTGCCAGCAGCCAAGATACAGGGGGCCAGCCCCAGCATTTT
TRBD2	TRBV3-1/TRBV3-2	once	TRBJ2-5	CASSLQGTSGGAETQYF	TGTGCCAGCAGCCTACAAGGAACTAGCGGGGGGGCAGAGACCCAGTACTTC
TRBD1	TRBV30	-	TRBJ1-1	CAWSSENRGTEAFF	TGTGCCTGGAGCTCCGAAAACAGGGGCACTGAAGCTTTCTTT